The clone carrying this TCR beta chain showed up just a few times. The antigen remains undetermined. This beta chain slipped into a library made for alpha chains as a stray read, so its size is not meaningful. The sample originates from a study of glioma-infiltrating T cells. Study results and caveats: Non-neoplastic patients had below-expected tissue-blood divergence, while all gliomas exceeded expectation. Tissue and blood shared very few CDR3 sequences.

The iRepertoire nested amplicon-rescue multiplex PCR amplified TCR alpha and beta CDR3s from RNA. One-step reverse transcription and amplification started from about 100-400 ng of tissue mRNA or PBMC total RNA. TCRdb reprocessed the multiplex PCR reads via MiXCR and lists one record per CDR3 protein. Of roughly 1,100 distinct CDR3 sequences in the sample, under 30% were seen once. CDR1 is MNHNS, CDR2 SASEGT, per germline. V lost 5 bases, J lost 2 bases, and 13 bases lay in between. CDR3 length equals 14 residues. The TCR originated in a human donor with low-grade glioma or glioblastoma, undergoing nonglioma brain surgery, or in good health (not recorded which). The J gene is TRBJ2-7, the V gene TRBV6-1; no firm D call. The sequencing input was glioma tissue, nonneoplastic brain tissue, or PBMCs (not recorded which). The CDR3 region is CASSSLSGTYEQYV. CDR3 sequence (DNA): TGTGCCAGCAGTTCTCTTTCTGGGACCTACGAGCAGTACGTC.